One TCR beta chain is described in this entry. The sample is drawn from a study of cytomegalovirus exposure and HLA in healthy donors. Sequenced by immunoSEQ multiplex PCR; TCRdb stores in-frame clones only, minus some. The sample shows fewer than 250,000 clones, roughly 88% of them seen only once. The donors were part of the validation cohort of 95 to 150 subjects. That cohort was separate from the first cohort, which comprised 670 or so subjects. The CDR3 is 13 residues long. The V end lost 5 bases, the J end lost 1 base, and 8 bases lay between the germline ends. The germline V gene has CDR1 ENHRY and CDR2 SYGVKD.

The rearrangement links TRBV10-3 to TRBJ1-1; maybe TRBD1 (6 bases). The sequence came from a woman aged 18-30 years in good health and CMV-seronegative. Sequencing used PBMCs. The CDR3 DNA reads as TGTGCCATCAGTCGACAGGAGAACACTGAAGCTTTCTTT. This encodes CAISRQENTEAFF.